This TCR beta chain was recovered during a study of shared clonotypes between healthy human individuals. At the level of the study: With ages of 18 to 49, the donors were a couple of women and a few men. General study findings and limits: Few donors limited the genetic and exposure-history diversity represented.

CDR3 length: 13 amino acids. Between the trimmed V and J ends, which lost 3 bases and 5 bases, there was a span of 10 bases. As for this clone: The target antigen is unknown.

Method: immunoSEQ multiplex PCR; TCRdb's copy keeps in-frame clones and lacks some. The repertoire includes a few million clones, around nine tenths of them detected once, and more than 0.12% sits in the top ten. This TCR was sampled from a man younger than 30 in good health. The chain uses TRBV23-1 and TRBJ2-5, with D tentatively TRBD1 (6 bases). TRBV23-1 is reported as an ORF; its role is uncertain. What was sequenced was naive CD4+ T cells sorted from blood. Subset indicated: CD45RA+ positively selected. The CDR3 sequence is CASSQPQGETQYF. Here the CDR3 DNA reads TGCGCCAGCAGTCAGCCCCAGGGGGAGACCCAGTACTTC.